These T cell receptor beta chains were read from a single sample in a study of regulatory T cells in long-lasting Graves disease. TCRdb fed the multiplex PCR reads into MiXCR, producing one record per CDR3 protein. The sample lists about 460,000 distinct CDR3 sequences; less than 15% were seen once. The sample was also reused in another study, on T cells in Graves' hyperthyroidism and ophthalmopathy.

This specimen consisted of peripheral blood mononuclear cells (PBMCs), obtained at new diagnosis, from a patient treated with antithyroid drugs. Receptor source: a woman between 50 and 59 years old with Graves disease. Both conserved end residues are part of each CDR3. Fields, in order: J gene, CDR3 length, clone size, V gene, CDR3 protein. Expanded clones get a size class; other rows say once, few or many, or leave the size out.

J gene: TRBJ2-3; CDR3 length: 15; clone size: many; V gene: TRBV5-4; CDR3 protein: CASRLGGGRTDTQYF
J gene: TRBJ2-5; CDR3 length: 14; clone size: many; V gene: TRBV28; CDR3 protein: CASSPGQPQETQYF
J gene: TRBJ2-7; CDR3 length: 13; clone size: few; V gene: TRBV19; CDR3 protein: CASSKRQGTEQYF
J gene: TRBJ2-3; CDR3 length: 16; clone size: NA; V gene: TRBV6-1; CDR3 protein: CASSNPGGSGTDTQYF
J gene: TRBJ1-2; CDR3 length: 13; clone size: NA; V gene: TRBV30; CDR3 protein: CAWMSLGGYGYTF
J gene: TRBJ2-3; CDR3 length: 14; clone size: many; V gene: TRBV5-1; CDR3 protein: CASSLAIGTDTQYF
J gene: TRBJ2-7; CDR3 length: 14; clone size: NA; V gene: TRBV6-2/TRBV6-3; CDR3 protein: CASSYNTGAAEQYF
J gene: TRBJ2-3; CDR3 length: 13; clone size: many; V gene: TRBV3-1; CDR3 protein: CASSLGGGYTQYF
J gene: TRBJ1-2; CDR3 length: 13; clone size: NA; V gene: TRBV5-5; CDR3 protein: CASSSRQAGGYTF
J gene: TRBJ2-3; CDR3 length: 12; clone size: many; V gene: TRBV12-3/TRBV12-4; CDR3 protein: CASSFGTDTQYF
J gene: TRBJ2-7; CDR3 length: 14; clone size: medium-sized; V gene: TRBV6-1; CDR3 protein: CASSEGPLSYEQYF
J gene: TRBJ1-4; CDR3 length: 18; clone size: many; V gene: TRBV27; CDR3 protein: CASSPRTGMGPTNEKLFF
J gene: TRBJ1-5; CDR3 length: 15; clone size: few; V gene: TRBV27; CDR3 protein: CASSFLSASNQPQHF
J gene: TRBJ2-3; CDR3 length: 15; clone size: NA; V gene: TRBV5-8; CDR3 protein: CASRPAGGEPDTQYF
J gene: TRBJ2-7; CDR3 length: 16; clone size: many; V gene: TRBV6-2/TRBV6-3; CDR3 protein: CASRPPGTSGDYEQYF
J gene: TRBJ1-1; CDR3 length: 15; clone size: NA; V gene: TRBV29-1; CDR3 protein: CSVAPGLRGNTEAFF
J gene: TRBJ1-5; CDR3 length: 18; clone size: many; V gene: TRBV6-1; CDR3 protein: CASSGGTGGLYSNQPQHF
J gene: TRBJ1-1; CDR3 length: 15; clone size: many; V gene: TRBV10-3; CDR3 protein: CAISGGGGIVTEAFF
J gene: TRBJ2-2; CDR3 length: 14; clone size: many; V gene: TRBV18; CDR3 protein: CASSPRQDTGELFF
J gene: TRBJ1-6; CDR3 length: 15; clone size: few; V gene: TRBV2; CDR3 protein: CASRGGQGDGSPLHF
J gene: TRBJ2-7; CDR3 length: 12; clone size: NA; V gene: TRBV7-9; CDR3 protein: CASSTGTDRQYF
J gene: TRBJ1-1; CDR3 length: 15; clone size: many; V gene: TRBV10-3; CDR3 protein: CAISTIDRGNTEAFF
J gene: TRBJ1-2; CDR3 length: 13; clone size: NA; V gene: TRBV24-1; CDR3 protein: CATSDLRGDGYTF
J gene: TRBJ2-7; CDR3 length: 12; clone size: NA; V gene: TRBV30; CDR3 protein: CAWRGSREEQYF
J gene: TRBJ2-5; CDR3 length: 15; clone size: many; V gene: TRBV4-1; CDR3 protein: CASSDQPRGVKTQYF
J gene: TRBJ2-3; CDR3 length: 15; clone size: many; V gene: TRBV5-1; CDR3 protein: CASSFSAGGTDTQYF
J gene: TRBJ2-5; CDR3 length: 13; clone size: many; V gene: TRBV7-3; CDR3 protein: CASAEGYKETQYF
J gene: TRBJ1-5; CDR3 length: 14; clone size: many; V gene: TRBV3-1; CDR3 protein: CASSSENSNQPQHF
J gene: TRBJ2-5; CDR3 length: 11; clone size: many; V gene: TRBV2; CDR3 protein: CASTREETQYF
J gene: TRBJ2-5; CDR3 length: 16; clone size: many; V gene: TRBV28; CDR3 protein: CASSLEVRWPQETQYF
J gene: TRBJ2-3; CDR3 length: 14; clone size: many; V gene: TRBV20-1; CDR3 protein: CSANGQSGLDTQYF